This TCR beta chain came from a study of human T cells and chemical hapten exposure. Study background: Alopecia areata, totalis and universalis patients, mostly female, were included.

Individual cDNA molecules (in the library) carried attached unique molecular identifiers. TCRdb analysed the RACE reads with MiXCR anew, one entry per CDR3 protein. This table has around 300,000 distinct CDR3 sequences, around 6.9% appearing once. The time point is: patch test 1, 2 weeks after DPC sensitization. Treatment given: therapeutic diphenylcyclopropenone sensitization with weekly scalp DPC. This clonotype was counted a few times. Its antigen is currently unknown. Study observations and caveats: TCRs exceeding 1 in 1000 frequency stayed unchanged with DPC sensitization.

Sequenced here: whole blood, sampled in connection with sensitization to the hapten diphenylcyclopropenone (DPC). The TCR was taken from a woman aged 18-35 years with alopecia areata. Some clones in this sample may be carry-over from other donors' samples.

This chain's CDR3 is CASSLVLAGNTDTQYF. In DNA, the CDR3 is TGTGCCAGCAGTTTAGTTCTAGCGGGGAACACAGATACGCAGTATTTT. This sequence joins TRBV12-3 or TRBV12-4 and TRBJ2-3; 9 nucleotides agree with TRBD2. V lost 1 base, J lost 2 bases, and 4 bases stayed unmatched. The CDR3 loop spans 16 amino acids.